The 20 T cell receptor beta chains below come from one sample, sequenced in a study of CD8+CD57+ T cells in acquired aplastic anemia. The authors sequenced patients whose flow cytometry had shown CD8+CD57+ cell expansion. Genomic DNA, the template, was used for profiling of the TCR beta VDJ and CDR3. One entry per CDR3 protein results from TCRdb running MiXCR on the reads. The data show about 180,000 distinct CDR3 sequences, roughly 60% seen once. Sequenced input: sorted CD4+, CD8+, or CD8+CD57+ T cells (not recorded which) from PBMCs. The receptors were gathered from a human donor with aplastic anemia.

This chain uses TRBV6-1 with TRBJ1-6, with D unclear. Germline V gives CDR1 MNHNS, CDR2 SASEGT. CDR3 length equals 15 residues. V gave up 0 bases and J gave up 7 bases, with 10 bases separating them. The CDR3 sequence is CASSEASSENSPLHF. In DNA, the CDR3 is TGTGCCAGCAGTGAAGCCTCAAGCGAAAATTCACCCCTCCACTTT.

V usage is TRBV9 and J usage is TRBJ1-2; 7 bases are a match to TRBD1. The germline CDR1 and CDR2 sequences are SGDLS and YYNGEE. The CDR3 sequence is 14 residues long. The ends lost 2 bases at V and 4 bases at J; junction bases unmatched: 5. The CDR3 nucleotides read TGTGCCAGCAGCGTTAATTCAGGGGGCTATGGCTACACCTTC. Translating gives CASSVNSGGYGYTF.

This clonotype was seen repeatedly, ten times or more. The rearrangement uses TRBV4-1 and TRBJ1-6; 10 nucleotides line up with TRBD1. This CDR3 is 16 amino acids long. After removal of 4 bases from V and 7 bases from J, the junction contained 7 bases not matched to a gene. Germline V gene sequence: CDR1 MGHRA, CDR2 YSYEKL. The CDR3 sequence is CASSPGQGEVNSPLHF. For the CDR3, the DNA is TGCGCCAGCAGCCCAGGACAGGGGGAAGTAAATTCACCCCTCCACTTT.

V and J are TRBV2 and TRBJ2-5; 15 bases are shared with TRBD2. This CDR3 has 16 amino acids. Germline assignment: CDR1 SNHLY and CDR2 FYNNEI. The ends lost 7 bases at V and 5 bases at J; junction bases unmatched: 8. The CDR3 loop reads CASKRTSGGASETQYF. CDR3 DNA sequence: TGTGCCAGCAAACGGACTAGCGGGGGGGCCTCGGAGACCCAGTACTTC.

The genes are TRBV7-9 and TRBJ1-1, with a weak D call TRBD1 (5 bases). From germline, CDR1 is SEHNR and CDR2 FQNEAQ (reference sequence). The CDR3 is 15 residues long. Trimming shortened V by 7 bases and J by 1 base, and 16 bases separated the two germline ends. The CDR3 here is CASIVEKGPNTEAFF. The CDR3 region has the DNA TGTGCCAGCATCGTGGAAAAGGGACCGAACACTGAAGCTTTCTTT.

Comments on this clonotype: A junction end diverges from the germline sequence, so it may reflect a read error. This sequence joins TRBV11-3 and TRBJ1-2; TRBD1 aligns across 10 bases. Germline V gene lookup returns CDR1 SGHNT and CDR2 YENEEA. The CDR3 has 12 residues. CDR3 nucleotides: TGTGCCAGCAGCTGCAGGGACAGGGGCTACATCTTC. This sequence encodes CASSCRDRGYIF.

The V call is TRBV10-2, the J call TRBJ1-2; 8 bases fit TRBD1. The germline CDR1 and CDR2 sequences are WSHSY and SAAADI. The CDR3 runs to 16 residues. The V and J ends lost 1 base and 3 bases, in that order; junction bases with no gene match: 7. The CDR3 loop is CASSEYETGAYYGYTF. The CDR3 coding sequence is TGCGCCAGCAGTGAGTACGAGACAGGGGCGTACTATGGCTACACCTTC.

V and J are TRBV14 and TRBJ2-1, with 13 nucleotides matching TRBD2. This CDR3 contains 15 residues. V shed 5 bases, J shed 10 bases, and the junction held 8 bases outside the gene matches. Germline values: CDR1 SGHDN, CDR2 FVKESK. The CDR3: CASSFRTSGSGEQFF. The CDR3 nucleotides read TGTGCCAGCAGCTTCCGGACTAGCGGGAGCGGGGAGCAGTTCTTC.

This clonotype was seen repeatedly, ten times or more. The chain combines TRBV10-3 with TRBJ1-1, with 8 nucleotides matching TRBD1. Germline V gene data show CDR1 as ENHRY and CDR2 as SYGVKD. With 6 bases clipped from V and 1 base from J, the junction kept 4 bases outside the gene matches. The CDR3 contains 14 residues. The CDR3 DNA is TGTGCCATCAGGGCAGGGACAGGGAACACTGAAGCTTTCTTT. This sequence encodes CAIRAGTGNTEAFF.

The J gene is TRBJ2-7, the V gene TRBV9, with TRBD2 matching over 11 bases. V was pared by 1 base and J by 4 bases, with 4 bases of the junction left unmatched. CDR1 and CDR2 from the germline V gene are SGDLS and YYNGEE. The CDR3 extends over 15 amino acids. The CDR3 DNA reads as TGTGCCAGCAGCGTAACCGGGACTAGCGGTTACGAGCAGTACTTC. Translating it yields CASSVTGTSGYEQYF.

The V call is TRBV20-1, the J call TRBJ2-2; D remains ambiguous. The CDR3 runs to 14 residues. Germline V gene lookup returns CDR1 DFQATT and CDR2 SNEGSKA (reference sequence). Trimming shortened V by 5 bases and J by 4 bases, and 14 bases separated the two germline ends. CDR3 nucleotide sequence: TGCAGTGCTTCCACCCAGTCGGTCACCGGGGAGCTGTTTTTT. It specifies CSASTQSVTGELFF.

This clonotype was detected a few times. This chain joins TRBV2 and TRBJ2-2; possible D gene TRBD1, 5 bases. The V end lost 4 bases, the J end lost 6 bases, and 15 bases lay between the germline ends. CDR3 length: 15 amino acids. Germline CDR1 SNHLY, CDR2 FYNNEI. The CDR3 DNA reads as TGTGCCAGCAGTGTGGGCAGGGCGGACGCCGGGGAGCTGTTTTTT. Translating it yields CASSVGRADAGELFF.

The gene calls are TRBV13 and TRBJ1-3; D remains unclear. Germline values: CDR1 PRHDT, CDR2 FYEKMQ (reference sequence). The CDR3 is 15 amino acids. V lost 5 bases, J lost 4 bases, and 15 bases lay in between. This CDR3 is CASSIQVLSGNTIYF. CDR3 bases: TGTGCCAGCAGCATCCAGGTACTCTCCGGAAACACCATATATTTT.

The chain recombines TRBV20-1 with TRBJ2-7; 8 bases map to TRBD2. This CDR3 contains 14 residues. With V trimmed by 6 bases and J by 2 bases, 9 bases remained unmatched. Germline CDR1 DFQATT, CDR2 SNEGSKA (reference sequence). In DNA, the CDR3 is TGCAGTGCCGGTGGGGGGCGGGGGGCCTACGAGCAGTACTTC. It translates to CSAGGGRGAYEQYF.

There are many counts of this clonotype. This chain uses TRBV6-6 with TRBJ2-7, with D hard to call. The CDR3 consists of 13 residues. V gave up 8 bases and J gave up 5 bases, with 16 bases separating them. The germline gives CDR1 MNHNY, CDR2 SVGAGI (reference sequence). The CDR3 spells CASGFFPQNEQYF. CDR3 sequence (DNA): TGTGCCAGCGGGTTTTTTCCCCAGAACGAGCAGTACTTC.

The chain combines TRBV7-8 with TRBJ1-2, with a weak D call TRBD1 (5 bases). The V gene's germline CDR1 is SGHVS and CDR2 FQNEAQ. There are 15 residues in the CDR3. Trimming pared 5 bases from V and 5 bases from J, leaving 18 bases between. The CDR3 DNA sequence: TGTGCCAGCAGCCAGAGAAGTGGGGCTCGGTATGGCTACACCTTC. It encodes CASSQRSGARYGYTF.

The rearrangement links TRBV20-1 to TRBJ1-1; 8 bases fit TRBD1. The ends lost 3 bases at V and 5 bases at J; junction bases unmatched: 17. The germline V gene encodes CDR1 DFQATT and CDR2 SNEGSKA (reference sequence). The CDR3 covers 17 residues. The CDR3 DNA reads as TGCAGTGCTAGTGGTCAGGGGGCGTGGGGTATTAGGACTGAAGCTTTCTTT. It translates to CSASGQGAWGIRTEAFF.

V and J are TRBV7-9 and TRBJ2-7, with a weak D call TRBD2 (5 bases). This CDR3 comprises 13 residues. Trimming shortened V by 5 bases and J by 3 bases, and 11 bases separated the two germline ends. CDR1 is SEHNR and CDR2 is FQNEAQ in the germline V gene (reference sequence). The CDR3 coding sequence is TGTGCCAGCAGCCCGGGGTCACTCTACGAGCAGTACTTC. Translating it yields CASSPGSLYEQYF. Full variable domain (rest looked up from reference TRBV7-9 and TRBJ2-7): DTGVSQNPRHKITKRGQNVTFRCDPISEHNRLYWYRQTLGQGPEFLTYFQNEAQLEKSRLLSDRFSAERPKGSFSTLEIQRTEQGDSAMYLCASSPGSLYEQYFGPGTRLTVT.

The chain couples TRBV4-2 to TRBJ2-4; TRBD2 matches at 7 bases. CDR1 and CDR2 from the germline V gene are LGHNA and YNFKEQ. J was trimmed by 2 bases and V by 0 bases; bases with no gene match: 4. The length of the CDR3 is 16 residues. CDR3 in DNA: TGTGCCAGCAGCCAAGAAGTCGGGGGGACCAAAAACATTCAGTACTTC. Its translation: CASSQEVGGTKNIQYF.

As for this clonotype: One end of the junction is discordant with germline, which a read error may explain. The rearrangement links TRBV20-1 to TRBJ2-3, with 7 nucleotides matching TRBD2. This CDR3 region has 12 residues. The germline V gene has CDR1 DFQATT and CDR2 SNEGSKA (reference sequence). The CDR3 loop is CSATKSGKAQYF. CDR3 nucleotide sequence: TGTAGTGCTACCAAGAGCGGGAAAGCGCAGTATTTT.